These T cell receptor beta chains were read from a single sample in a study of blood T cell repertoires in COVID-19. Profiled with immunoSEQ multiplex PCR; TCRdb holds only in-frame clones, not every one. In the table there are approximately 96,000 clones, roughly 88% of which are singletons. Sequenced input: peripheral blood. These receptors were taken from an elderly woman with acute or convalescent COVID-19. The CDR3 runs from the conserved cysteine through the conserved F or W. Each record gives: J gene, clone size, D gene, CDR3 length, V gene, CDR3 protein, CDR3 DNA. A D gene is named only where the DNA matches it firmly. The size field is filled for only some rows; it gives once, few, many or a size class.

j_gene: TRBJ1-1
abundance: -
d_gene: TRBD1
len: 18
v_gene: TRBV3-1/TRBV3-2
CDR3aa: CASSQDRGQGARVTEAFF
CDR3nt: TGTGCCAGCAGCCAAGATCGAGGACAGGGGGCGCGGGTCACTGAAGCTTTCTTT

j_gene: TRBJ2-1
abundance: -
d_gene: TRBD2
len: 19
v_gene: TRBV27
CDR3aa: CASSLRGLAGGPGVNEQFF
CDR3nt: TGTGCCAGCAGTTTAAGAGGACTAGCGGGAGGGCCTGGTGTGAATGAGCAGTTCTTC

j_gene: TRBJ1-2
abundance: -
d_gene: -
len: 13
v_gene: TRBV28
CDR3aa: CASSLMTTYGYTF
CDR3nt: TGTGCCAGCAGTTTAATGACTACCTATGGCTACACCTTC

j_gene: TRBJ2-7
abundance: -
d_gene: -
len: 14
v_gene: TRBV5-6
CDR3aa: CASSLNLPRVEQYF
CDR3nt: TGTGCCAGCAGCTTGAACCTTCCTCGGGTCGAGCAGTACTTC

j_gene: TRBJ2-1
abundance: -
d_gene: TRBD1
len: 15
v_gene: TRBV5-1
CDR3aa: CASRAGTASYNEQFF
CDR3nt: TGCGCCAGCAGGGCCGGGACAGCATCCTACAATGAGCAGTTCTTC

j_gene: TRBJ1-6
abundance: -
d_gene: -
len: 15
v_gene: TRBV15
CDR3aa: CATSRDRGRGSPLHF
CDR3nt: TGTGCCACCAGCAGAGACAGGGGACGAGGCTCACCCCTCCACTTT

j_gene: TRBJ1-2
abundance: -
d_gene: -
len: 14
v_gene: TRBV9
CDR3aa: CASSVGVSGYGYTF
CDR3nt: TGTGCCAGCAGCGTAGGCGTGTCGGGCTATGGCTACACCTTC

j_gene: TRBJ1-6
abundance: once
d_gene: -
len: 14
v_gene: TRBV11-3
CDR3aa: CASSGGLPHSPLHF
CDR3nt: TGTGCCAGCAGCGGGGGACTGCCACATTCACCCCTCCACTTT

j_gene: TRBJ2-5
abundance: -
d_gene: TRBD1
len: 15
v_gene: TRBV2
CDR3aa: CASSETTGGGETQYF
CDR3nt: TGTGCCAGCAGTGAGACCACAGGGGGTGGAGAGACCCAGTACTTC

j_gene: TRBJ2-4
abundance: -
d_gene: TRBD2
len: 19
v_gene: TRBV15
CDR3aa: CATSRDRGTSLSAKNIQYF
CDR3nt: TGTGCCACCAGCAGAGATAGGGGGACTAGCTTGTCGGCCAAAAACATTCAGTACTTC

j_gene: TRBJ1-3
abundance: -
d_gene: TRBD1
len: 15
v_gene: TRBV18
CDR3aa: CASSRGQGAGNTIYF
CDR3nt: TGTGCCAGCTCACGAGGACAGGGAGCTGGAAACACCATATATTTT

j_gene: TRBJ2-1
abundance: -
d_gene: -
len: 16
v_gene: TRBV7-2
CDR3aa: CASSFSVAAGYNEQFF
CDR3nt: TGTGCCAGCAGCTTTTCAGTTGCGGCGGGGTACAATGAGCAGTTCTTC